The clone carrying this TCR beta chain was picked up many times. The antigen is not known. Deletions cut 0 bases from V and 6 bases from J, with 8 bases between. The CDR3 runs 13 residues. Per the germline V gene, CDR1 is SGHVS and CDR2 is FQNEAQ. Genomic DNA served as template for TCR beta VDJ and CDR3 profiling. TCRdb re-analysed the reads in MiXCR, keeping a single row per CDR3 protein. The repertoire holds approximately 380,000 distinct CDR3 sequences, with roughly 64% as singletons. The data were taken from a study of CD8+CD57+ T cells in acquired aplastic anemia. Study as a whole: Isolated CD4+ and CD8+ cells, once sorted, yielded DNA averaging about 3 ug. For CD4+ cells, healthy donors had an average of approximately 9.8 million reads. Findings of the study overall: Patients and controls shared 25 to 30 CD8+ CDR3 sequences.

Sequencing was carried out using sorted CD4+, CD8+, or CD8+CD57+ T cells (not recorded which) from PBMCs. V is TRBV7-8 and J is TRBJ1-1, with D tentatively TRBD1 (5 bases). This receptor was taken from a human donor in good health, serving as a control. The CDR3 here is CASSLAGEAEAFF. The CDR3 DNA reads as TGTGCCAGCAGCTTAGCGGGGGAAGCTGAAGCTTTCTTT.